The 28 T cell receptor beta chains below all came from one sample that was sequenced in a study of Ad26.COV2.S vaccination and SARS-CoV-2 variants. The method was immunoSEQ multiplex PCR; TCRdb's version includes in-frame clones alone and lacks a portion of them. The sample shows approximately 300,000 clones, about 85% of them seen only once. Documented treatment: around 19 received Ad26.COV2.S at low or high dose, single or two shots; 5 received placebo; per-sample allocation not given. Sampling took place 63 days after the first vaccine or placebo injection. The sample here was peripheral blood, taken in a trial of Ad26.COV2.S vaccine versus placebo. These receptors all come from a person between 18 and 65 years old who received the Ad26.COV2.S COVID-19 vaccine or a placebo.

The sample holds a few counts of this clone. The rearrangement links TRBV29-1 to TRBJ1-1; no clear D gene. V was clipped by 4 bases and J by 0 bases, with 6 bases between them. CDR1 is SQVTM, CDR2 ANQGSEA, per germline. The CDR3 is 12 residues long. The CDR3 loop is CSVAIMNTEAFF. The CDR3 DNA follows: TGCAGCGTTGCTATCATGAACACTGAAGCTTTCTTT.

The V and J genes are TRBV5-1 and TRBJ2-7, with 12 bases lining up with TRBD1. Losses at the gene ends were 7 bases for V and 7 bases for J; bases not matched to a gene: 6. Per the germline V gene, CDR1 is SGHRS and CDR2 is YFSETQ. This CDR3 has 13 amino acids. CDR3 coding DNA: TGCGCCAGCTCGGGACAGGGGGCTGAAGAGCAGTACTTC. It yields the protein CASSGQGAEEQYF.

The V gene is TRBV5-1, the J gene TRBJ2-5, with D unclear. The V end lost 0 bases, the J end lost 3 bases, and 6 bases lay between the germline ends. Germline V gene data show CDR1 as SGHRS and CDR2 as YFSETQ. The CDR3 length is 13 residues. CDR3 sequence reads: CASSLAPEETQYF. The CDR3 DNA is TGCGCCAGCAGCTTGGCGCCCGAAGAGACCCAGTACTTC.

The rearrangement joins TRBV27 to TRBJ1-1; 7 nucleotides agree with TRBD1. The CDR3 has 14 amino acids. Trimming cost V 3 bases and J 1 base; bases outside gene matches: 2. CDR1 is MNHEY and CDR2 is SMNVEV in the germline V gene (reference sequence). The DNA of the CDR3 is TGTGCCAGCAGTTTGAACAGGGGGAACACTGAAGCTTTCTTT. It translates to CASSLNRGNTEAFF.

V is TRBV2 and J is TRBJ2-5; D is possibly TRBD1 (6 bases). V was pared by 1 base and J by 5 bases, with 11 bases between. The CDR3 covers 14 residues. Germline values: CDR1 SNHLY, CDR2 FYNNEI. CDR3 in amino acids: CASSEEQGWETQYF. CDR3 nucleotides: TGTGCCAGCAGTGAAGAACAGGGTTGGGAGACCCAGTACTTC. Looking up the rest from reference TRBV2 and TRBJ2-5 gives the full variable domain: EPEVTQTPSHQVTQMGQEVILRCVPISNHLYFYWYRQILGQKVEFLVSFYNNEISEKSEIFDDQFSVERPDGSNFTLKIRSTKLEDSAMYFCASSEEQGWETQYFGPGTRLLVL.

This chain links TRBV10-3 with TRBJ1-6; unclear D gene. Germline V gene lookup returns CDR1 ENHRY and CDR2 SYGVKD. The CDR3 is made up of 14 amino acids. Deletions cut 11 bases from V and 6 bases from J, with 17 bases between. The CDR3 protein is CAATPQRVNSPLHF. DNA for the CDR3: TGTGCCGCCACTCCCCAGAGAGTTAATTCACCCCTCCACTTT.

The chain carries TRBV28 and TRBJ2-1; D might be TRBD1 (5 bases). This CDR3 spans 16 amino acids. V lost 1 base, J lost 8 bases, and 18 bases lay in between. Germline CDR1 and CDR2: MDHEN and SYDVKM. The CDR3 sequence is CASSLSPGQGIDEQFF. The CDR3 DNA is TGTGCCAGCAGTTTATCCCCTGGGCAGGGCATTGATGAGCAGTTCTTC.

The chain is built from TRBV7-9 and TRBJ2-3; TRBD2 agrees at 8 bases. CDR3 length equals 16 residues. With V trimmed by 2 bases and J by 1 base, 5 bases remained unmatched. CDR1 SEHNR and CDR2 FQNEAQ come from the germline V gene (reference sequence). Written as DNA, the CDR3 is TGTGCCAGCAGCTTAATCCGGGGGGGAGGCACAGATACGCAGTATTTT. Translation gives CASSLIRGGGTDTQYF. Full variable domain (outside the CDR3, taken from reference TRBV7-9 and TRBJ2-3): DTGVSQNPRHKITKRGQNVTFRCDPISEHNRLYWYRQTLGQGPEFLTYFQNEAQLEKSRLLSDRFSAERPKGSFSTLEIQRTEQGDSAMYLCASSLIRGGGTDTQYFGPGTRLTVL.

The CDR3 is CSVLGGSSYNEQFF. The CDR3 nucleotides read TGCAGCGTTCTAGGGGGAAGCTCCTACAATGAGCAGTTCTTC. V usage is TRBV29-1 and J usage is TRBJ2-1; maybe TRBD1 (6 bases). The CDR3 sequence is 14 residues long. Deletions cut 5 bases from V and 0 bases from J, with 11 bases between. The V gene's germline CDR1 is SQVTM and CDR2 ANQGSEA.

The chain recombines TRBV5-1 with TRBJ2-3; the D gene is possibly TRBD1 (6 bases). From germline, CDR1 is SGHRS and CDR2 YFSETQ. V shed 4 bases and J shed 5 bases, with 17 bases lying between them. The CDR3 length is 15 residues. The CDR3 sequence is CASSTESVGGDTQYF. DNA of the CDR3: TGCGCCAGCAGCACCGAGTCTGTAGGGGGAGATACGCAGTATTTT.

CDR3 sequence reads: CASSPMGGTNQPQHF. The CDR3 DNA reads as TGCGCCAGCAGCCCGATGGGCGGAACCAATCAGCCCCAGCATTTT. The V gene is TRBV5-1, the J gene TRBJ1-5; D unclear. From germline, CDR1 is SGHRS and CDR2 YFSETQ. V was pared by 4 bases and J by 3 bases, with 14 bases between. The CDR3 covers 15 residues.

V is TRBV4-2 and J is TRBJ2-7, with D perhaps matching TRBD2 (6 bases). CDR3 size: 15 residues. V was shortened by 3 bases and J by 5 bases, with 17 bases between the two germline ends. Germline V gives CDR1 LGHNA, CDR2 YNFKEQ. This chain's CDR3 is CASSHGRDGGDEQYF. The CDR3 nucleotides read TGTGCCAGCAGCCACGGCCGGGACGGGGGTGACGAGCAGTACTTC.

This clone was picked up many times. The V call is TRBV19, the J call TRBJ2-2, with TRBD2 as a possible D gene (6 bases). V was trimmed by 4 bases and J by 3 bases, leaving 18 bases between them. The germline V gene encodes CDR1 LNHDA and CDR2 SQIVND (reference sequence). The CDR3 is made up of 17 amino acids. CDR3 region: CASSTQTLREHTGELFF. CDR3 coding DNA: TGTGCCAGTAGTACCCAGACGTTGCGGGAACACACCGGGGAGCTGTTTTTT. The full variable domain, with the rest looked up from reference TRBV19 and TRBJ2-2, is DGGITQSPKYLFRKEGQNVTLSCEQNLNHDAMYWYRQDPGQGLRLIYYSQIVNDFQKGDIAEGYSVSREKKESFPLTVTSAQKNPTAFYLCASSTQTLREHTGELFFGEGSRLTVL.

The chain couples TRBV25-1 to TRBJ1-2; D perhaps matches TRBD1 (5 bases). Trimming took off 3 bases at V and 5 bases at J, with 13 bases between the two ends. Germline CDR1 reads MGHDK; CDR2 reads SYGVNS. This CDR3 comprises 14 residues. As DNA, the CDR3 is TGTGCCAGCAGTGACGCGGGACTTGTGTATGGCTACACCTTC. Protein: CASSDAGLVYGYTF.

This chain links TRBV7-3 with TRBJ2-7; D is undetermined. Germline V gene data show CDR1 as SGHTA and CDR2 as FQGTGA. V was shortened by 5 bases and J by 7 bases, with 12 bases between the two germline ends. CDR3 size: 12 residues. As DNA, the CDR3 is TGTGCCAGCAGCCCGACTGGTGTGGAGCAGTACTTC. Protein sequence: CASSPTGVEQYF.

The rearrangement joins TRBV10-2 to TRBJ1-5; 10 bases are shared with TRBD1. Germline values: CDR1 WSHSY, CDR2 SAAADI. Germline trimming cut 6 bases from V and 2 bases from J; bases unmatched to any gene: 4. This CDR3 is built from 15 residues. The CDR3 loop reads CASSRDRGGNQPQHF. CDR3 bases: TGCGCCAGCAGCCGGGACAGGGGTGGCAATCAGCCCCAGCATTTT.

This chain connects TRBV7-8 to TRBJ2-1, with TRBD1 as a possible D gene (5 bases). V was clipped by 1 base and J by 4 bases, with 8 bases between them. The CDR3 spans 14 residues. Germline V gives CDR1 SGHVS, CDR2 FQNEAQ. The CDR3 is CASSLGAGYNEQFF. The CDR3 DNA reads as TGTGCCAGCAGCTTAGGAGCAGGGTACAATGAGCAGTTCTTC. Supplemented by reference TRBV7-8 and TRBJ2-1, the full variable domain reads GAGVSQSPRYKVAKRGQDVALRCDPISGHVSLFWYQQALGQGPEFLTYFQNEAQLDKSGLPSDRFFAERPEGSVSTLKIQRTQQEDSAVYLCASSLGAGYNEQFFGPGTRLTVL.

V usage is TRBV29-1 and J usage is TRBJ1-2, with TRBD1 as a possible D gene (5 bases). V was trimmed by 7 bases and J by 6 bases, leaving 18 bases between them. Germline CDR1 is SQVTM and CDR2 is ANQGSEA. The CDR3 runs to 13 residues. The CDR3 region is CSAPLPGSHGYTF. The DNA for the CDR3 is TGCAGCGCACCCCTCCCAGGGAGTCATGGCTACACCTTC.

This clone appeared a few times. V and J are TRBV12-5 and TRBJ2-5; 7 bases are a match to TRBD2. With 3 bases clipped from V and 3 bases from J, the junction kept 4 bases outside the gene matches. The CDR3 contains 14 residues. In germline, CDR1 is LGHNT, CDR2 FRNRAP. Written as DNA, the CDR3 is TGTGCTAGTGGTTTATGGCTAGCGGAAGAGACCCAGTACTTC. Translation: CASGLWLAEETQYF. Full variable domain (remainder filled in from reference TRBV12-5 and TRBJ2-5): DARVTQTPRHKVTEMGQEVTMRCQPILGHNTVFWYRQTMMQGLELLAYFRNRAPLDDSGMPKDRFSAEMPDATLATLKIQPSEPRDSAVYFCASGLWLAEETQYFGPGTRLLVL.

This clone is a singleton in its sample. This CDR3 reads CASSRDRGSNYGYTF. CDR3 coding DNA: TGTGCCAGCAGCCGGGACAGGGGTTCTAACTATGGCTACACCTTC. The rearrangement uses TRBV6-6 and TRBJ1-2; 10 bases are shared with TRBD1. The V gene's germline CDR1 is MNHNY and CDR2 SVGAGI (reference sequence). The CDR3 totals 15 residues. The trim removed 6 bases at V and 0 bases at J, leaving 4 bases unmatched.

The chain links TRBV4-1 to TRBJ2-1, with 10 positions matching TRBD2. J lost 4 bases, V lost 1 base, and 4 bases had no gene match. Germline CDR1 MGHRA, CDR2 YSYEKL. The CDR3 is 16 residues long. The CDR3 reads CASSQVTSGVYNEQFF. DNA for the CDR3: TGCGCCAGCAGCCAAGTTACTAGCGGGGTATACAATGAGCAGTTCTTC.

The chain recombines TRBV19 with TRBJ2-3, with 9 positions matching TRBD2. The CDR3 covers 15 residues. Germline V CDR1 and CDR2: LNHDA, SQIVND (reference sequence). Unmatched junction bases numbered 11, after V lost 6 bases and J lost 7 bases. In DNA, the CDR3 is TGTGCCAGTAGGCCTAGCGGGACAAGTTCAAATACGCAGTATTTT. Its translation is CASRPSGTSSNTQYF.

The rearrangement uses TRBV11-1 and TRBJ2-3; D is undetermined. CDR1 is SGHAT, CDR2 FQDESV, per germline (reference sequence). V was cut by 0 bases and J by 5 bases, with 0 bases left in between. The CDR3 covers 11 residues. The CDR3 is CASSLADTQYF. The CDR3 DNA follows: TGTGCCAGCAGCTTAGCAGATACGCAGTATTTT.

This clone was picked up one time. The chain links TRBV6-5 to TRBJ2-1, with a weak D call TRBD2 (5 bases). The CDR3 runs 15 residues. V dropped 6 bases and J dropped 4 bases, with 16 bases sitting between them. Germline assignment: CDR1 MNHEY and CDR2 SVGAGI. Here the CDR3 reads CASRRNGNPYNEQFF. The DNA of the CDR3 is TGTGCCAGCAGAAGAAACGGGAATCCTTACAATGAGCAGTTCTTC.

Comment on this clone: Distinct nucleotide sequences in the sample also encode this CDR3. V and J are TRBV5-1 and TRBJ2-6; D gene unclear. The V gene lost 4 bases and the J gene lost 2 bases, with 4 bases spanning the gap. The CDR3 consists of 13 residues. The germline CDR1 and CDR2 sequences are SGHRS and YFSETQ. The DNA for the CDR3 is TGCGCCAGCAGCCTCGCTGGGGCCAACGTCCTGACTTTC. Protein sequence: CASSLAGANVLTF.

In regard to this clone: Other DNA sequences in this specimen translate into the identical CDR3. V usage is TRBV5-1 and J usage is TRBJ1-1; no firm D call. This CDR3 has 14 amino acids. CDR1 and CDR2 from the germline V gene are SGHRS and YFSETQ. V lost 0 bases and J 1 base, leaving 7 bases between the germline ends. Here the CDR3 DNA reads TGCGCCAGCAGCTTGGGGCAGGAGAACACTGAAGCTTTCTTT. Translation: CASSLGQENTEAFF.

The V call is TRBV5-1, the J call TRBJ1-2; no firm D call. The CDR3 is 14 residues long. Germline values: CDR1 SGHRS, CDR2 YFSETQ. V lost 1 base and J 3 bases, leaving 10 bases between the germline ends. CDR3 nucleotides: TGCGCCAGCAGCTTGTTACACGCCGACTATGGCTACACCTTC. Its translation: CASSLLHADYGYTF.

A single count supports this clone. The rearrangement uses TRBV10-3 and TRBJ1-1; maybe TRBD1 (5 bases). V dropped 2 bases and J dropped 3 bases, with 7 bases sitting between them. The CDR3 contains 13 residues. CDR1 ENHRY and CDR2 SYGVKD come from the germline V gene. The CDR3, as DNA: TGTGCCATCAGTGAGCGGGGGGACACTGAAGCTTTCTTT. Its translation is CAISERGDTEAFF.